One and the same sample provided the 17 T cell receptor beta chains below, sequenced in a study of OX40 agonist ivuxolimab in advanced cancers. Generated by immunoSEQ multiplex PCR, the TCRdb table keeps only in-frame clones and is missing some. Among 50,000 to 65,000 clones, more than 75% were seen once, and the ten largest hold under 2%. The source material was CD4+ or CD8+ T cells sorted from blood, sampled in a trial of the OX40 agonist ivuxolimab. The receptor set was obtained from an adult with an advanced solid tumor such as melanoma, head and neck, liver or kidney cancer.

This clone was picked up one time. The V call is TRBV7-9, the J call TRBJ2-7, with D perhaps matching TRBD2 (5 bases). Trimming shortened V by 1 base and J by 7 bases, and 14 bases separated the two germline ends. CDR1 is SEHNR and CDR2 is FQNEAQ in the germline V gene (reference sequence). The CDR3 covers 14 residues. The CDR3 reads CASSLVAEPGEQYF. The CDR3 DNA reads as TGTGCCAGCAGCTTAGTGGCGGAGCCGGGAGAGCAGTACTTC.

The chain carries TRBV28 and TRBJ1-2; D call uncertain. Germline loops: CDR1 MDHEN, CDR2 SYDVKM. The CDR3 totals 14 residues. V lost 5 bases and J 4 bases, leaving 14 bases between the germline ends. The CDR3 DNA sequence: TGTGCCAGCAGTCCACCAGCAGGCGTCTATGGCTACACCTTC. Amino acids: CASSPPAGVYGYTF.

The CDR3 sequence is CASKSGTQTYEQYF. In DNA, the CDR3 is TGTGCCAGCAAGTCCGGGACACAGACCTACGAGCAGTACTTC. The chain is built from TRBV5-5 and TRBJ2-7, with D possibly matching TRBD1 (6 bases). Germline V gene data show CDR1 as SGHKS and CDR2 as YYEKEE (reference sequence). The length of the CDR3 is 14 residues. Trimming took 6 bases from V and 2 from J, leaving 15 bases between them.

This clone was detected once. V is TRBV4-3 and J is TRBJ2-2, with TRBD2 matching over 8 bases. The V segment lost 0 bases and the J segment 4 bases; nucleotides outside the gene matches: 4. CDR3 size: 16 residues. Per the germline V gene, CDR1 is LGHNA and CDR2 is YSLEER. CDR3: CASSQDGTSSTGELFF. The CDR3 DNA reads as TGCGCCAGCAGCCAAGACGGGACTAGTTCCACCGGGGAGCTGTTTTTT.

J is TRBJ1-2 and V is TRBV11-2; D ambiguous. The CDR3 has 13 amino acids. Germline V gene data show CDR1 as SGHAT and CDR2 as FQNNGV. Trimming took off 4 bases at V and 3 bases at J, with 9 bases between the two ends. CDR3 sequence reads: CASSSIRHYGYTF. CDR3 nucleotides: TGTGCCAGCAGCTCGATCCGGCACTATGGCTACACCTTC. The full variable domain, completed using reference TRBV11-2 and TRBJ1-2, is EAGVAQSPRYKIIEKRQSVAFWCNPISGHATLYWYQQILGQGPKLLIQFQNNGVVDDSQLPKDRFSAERLKGVDSTLKIQPAKLEDSAVYLCASSSIRHYGYTFGSGTRLTVV.

CDR3 loop: CASSTGNRETQYF. The CDR3 coding sequence is TGTGCCAGCAGCACAGGGAACAGGGAGACCCAGTACTTC. This chain uses TRBV11-3 with TRBJ2-5; D is possibly TRBD1 (6 bases). This CDR3 contains 13 residues. V lost 5 bases and J 5 bases, leaving 12 bases between the germline ends. Germline CDR1 is SGHNT and CDR2 is YENEEA.

In DNA form, the CDR3 reads TGTGCCAGCAGTGCCATCAACCCGGGGGAGCTGTTTTTT. Its protein is CASSAINPGELFF. The chain is built from TRBV6-4 and TRBJ2-2; D is uncertain. Germline CDR1 MRHNA, CDR2 SNTAGT. Trimming took off 4 bases at V and 8 bases at J, with 11 bases between the two ends. The CDR3 covers 13 residues.

The CDR3, as DNA: TGTGCCGTAAAACGAAGGACAGTGAGGGATGAGCAGTTCTTC. Protein: CAVKRRTVRDEQFF. The chain has TRBV6-6 and TRBJ2-1; possible D gene TRBD1, 6 bases. CDR1 and CDR2 (germline): MNHNY, SVGAGI (reference sequence). Trimming removed 11 bases at V and 8 bases at J, with 22 bases between. There are 14 residues in the CDR3.

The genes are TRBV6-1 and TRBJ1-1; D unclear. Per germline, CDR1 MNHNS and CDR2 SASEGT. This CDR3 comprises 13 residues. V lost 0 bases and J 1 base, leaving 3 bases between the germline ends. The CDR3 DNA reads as TGTGCCAGCAGTGAAGCCCGGAACACTGAAGCTTTCTTT. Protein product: CASSEARNTEAFF.

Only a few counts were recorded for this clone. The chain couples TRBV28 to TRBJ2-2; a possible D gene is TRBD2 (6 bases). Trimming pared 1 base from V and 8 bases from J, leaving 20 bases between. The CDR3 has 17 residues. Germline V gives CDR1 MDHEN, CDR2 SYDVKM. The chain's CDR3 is CASSLFSGSHKGGELFF. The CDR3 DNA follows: TGTGCCAGCAGTTTATTTTCCGGGAGTCATAAAGGAGGGGAGCTGTTTTTT.

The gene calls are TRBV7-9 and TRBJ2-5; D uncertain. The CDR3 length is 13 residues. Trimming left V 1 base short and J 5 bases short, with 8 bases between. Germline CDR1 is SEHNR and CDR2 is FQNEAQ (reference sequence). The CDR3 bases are TGTGCCAGCAGCTTAGGCTTGATGGAGACCCAGTACTTC. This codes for CASSLGLMETQYF.

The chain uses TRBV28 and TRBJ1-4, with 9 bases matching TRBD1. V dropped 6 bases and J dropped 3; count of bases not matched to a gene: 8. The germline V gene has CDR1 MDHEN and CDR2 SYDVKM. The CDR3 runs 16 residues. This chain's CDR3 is CASRGHRGRSNEKLFF. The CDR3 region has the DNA TGTGCCAGCAGGGGACACAGGGGGCGGTCTAATGAAAAACTGTTTTTT.

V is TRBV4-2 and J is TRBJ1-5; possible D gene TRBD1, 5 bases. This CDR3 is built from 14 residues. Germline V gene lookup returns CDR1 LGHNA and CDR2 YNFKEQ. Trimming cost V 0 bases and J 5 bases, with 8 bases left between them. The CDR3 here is CASSQDMGDQPQHF. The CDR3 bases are TGTGCCAGCAGCCAAGATATGGGGGATCAGCCCCAGCATTTT.

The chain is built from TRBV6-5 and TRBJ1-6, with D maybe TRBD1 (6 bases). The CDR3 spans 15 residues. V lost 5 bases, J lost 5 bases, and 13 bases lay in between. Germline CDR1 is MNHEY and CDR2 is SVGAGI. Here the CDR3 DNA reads TGTGCCAGCAGTCCCGGGACATCCGATAATTCACCCCTCCACTTT. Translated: CASSPGTSDNSPLHF.

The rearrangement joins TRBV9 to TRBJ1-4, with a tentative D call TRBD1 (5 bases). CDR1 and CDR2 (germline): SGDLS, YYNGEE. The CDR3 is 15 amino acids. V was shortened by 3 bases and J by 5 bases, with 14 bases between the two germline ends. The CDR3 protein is CASSGLGTANEKLFF. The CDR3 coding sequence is TGTGCCAGCAGCGGACTCGGGACTGCCAATGAAAAACTGTTTTTT.

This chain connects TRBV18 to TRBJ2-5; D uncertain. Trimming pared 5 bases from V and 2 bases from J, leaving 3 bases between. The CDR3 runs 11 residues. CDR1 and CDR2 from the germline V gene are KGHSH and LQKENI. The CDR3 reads CASSEQETQYF. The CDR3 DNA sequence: TGTGCCAGCTCAGAACAAGAGACCCAGTACTTC.

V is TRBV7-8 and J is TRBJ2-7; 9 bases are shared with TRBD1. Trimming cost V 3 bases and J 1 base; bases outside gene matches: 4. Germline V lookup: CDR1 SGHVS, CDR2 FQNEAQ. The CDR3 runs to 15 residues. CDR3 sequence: CASSFPGQGSYEQYF. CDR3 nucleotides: TGTGCCAGCAGCTTCCCGGGACAGGGTTCCTACGAGCAGTACTTC. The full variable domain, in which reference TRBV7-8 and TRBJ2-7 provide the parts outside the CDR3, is GAGVSQSPRYKVAKRGQDVALRCDPISGHVSLFWYQQALGQGPEFLTYFQNEAQLDKSGLPSDRFFAERPEGSVSTLKIQRTQQEDSAVYLCASSFPGQGSYEQYFGPGTRLTVT.